Detailed here is one TCR beta chain. Likely a read error: the CDR3 ends without its conserved phenylalanine or tryptophan. The DNA is omitted, as the CDR3 cannot be located on it reliably, and the CDR3 follows TCRdb's listing. The TCR beta CDR3 regions underwent amplification using RNA transcripts as the source. Carried out on the TCR CDR3, a first-round RT-PCR used the HTBI primer set. TCRdb ran MiXCR on the multiplex PCR reads and lists one entry per CDR3 protein. The sample shows over 700,000 distinct CDR3 sequences, about 35% of them seen only once. The data belong to a study of T cells in Graves' hyperthyroidism and ophthalmopathy. The V gene's germline CDR1 is LNHNV and CDR2 YYDKDF (reference sequence). With termini counted, the CDR3 has 14 amino acids. The diagnostic basis comprised clinical symptoms, serum thyroxine and TRAb, thyroid ultrasound and orbital computed tomography.

Sequenced sample: blood. The TCR originated in a woman aged 40 to 49 with Graves' hyperthyroidism. The V and J genes are TRBV15 and TRBJ2-2. CDR3 residues: CATSRDLATGELVL.